Reported below is one T cell receptor beta chain. Its cognate antigen is unknown. Libraries were prepared by immunoSEQ multiplex PCR; TCRdb keeps only in-frame clonotypes and omits some of them. The table shows fewer than 95,000 clones, with approximately 80% occurring only once. This CDR3 has 14 amino acids. The germline CDR1 and CDR2 sequences are MRHNA and SNTAGT. V gave up 5 bases and J gave up 0 bases, with 11 bases separating them. This entry belongs to a study of a mutant IDH1 vaccine in newly diagnosed glioma. Whole-study context: Vaccination was launched 4-6 weeks after radiotherapy alone, or with temozolomide cycles. Most patients had radiochemotherapy with temozolomide before enrollment; others had one alone. Study results and limitations: Pseudoprogression showed no apparent link to changes in top peripheral T cell clonotypes.

Sample time point: week 47, end of study. Doses consisted of 300 ug of mutant IDH1 20-mer peptide each, paired with topical imiquimod. There were eight vaccinations for patients, given in weeks 1, 3, 5, 7, 11, 15, 19 and 23. The chain is built from TRBV6-4 and TRBJ2-7; no firm D call. The receptor was isolated from a man aged 35-49 years with glioma. Source: PBMCs, taken from a glioma patient whose treatment included an IDH1 peptide vaccine. The CDR3 DNA is TGTGCCAGCAGTAGGAATAGCAACTCCTACGAGCAGTACTTC. Amino acids: CASSRNSNSYEQYF.